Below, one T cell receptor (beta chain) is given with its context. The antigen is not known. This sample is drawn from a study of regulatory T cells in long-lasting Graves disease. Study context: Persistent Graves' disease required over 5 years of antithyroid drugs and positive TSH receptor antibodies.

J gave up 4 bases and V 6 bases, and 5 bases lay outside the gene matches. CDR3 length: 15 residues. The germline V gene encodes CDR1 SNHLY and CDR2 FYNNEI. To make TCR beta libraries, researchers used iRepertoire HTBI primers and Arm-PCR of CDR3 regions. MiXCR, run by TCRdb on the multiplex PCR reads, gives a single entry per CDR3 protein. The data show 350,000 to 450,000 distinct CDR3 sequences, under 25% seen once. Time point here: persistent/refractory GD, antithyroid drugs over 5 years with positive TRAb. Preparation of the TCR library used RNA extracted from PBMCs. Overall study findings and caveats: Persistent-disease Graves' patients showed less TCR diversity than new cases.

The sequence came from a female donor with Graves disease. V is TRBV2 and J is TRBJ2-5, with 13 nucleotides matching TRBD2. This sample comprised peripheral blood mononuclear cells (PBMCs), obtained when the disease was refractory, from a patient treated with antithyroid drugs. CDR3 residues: CASRGTSGARETQYF. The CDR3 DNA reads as TGTGCCAGCAGGGGGACTAGCGGGGCCCGAGAGACCCAGTACTTC.